Following are 3 T cell receptor beta chains from one sample sequenced in a study of Ad26.COV2.S vaccination and SARS-CoV-2 variants (dated by TCRdb to the early 2020s). The library was made by the immunoSEQ multiplex PCR assay. Entries here come from immuneACCESS through TCRdb and include only in-frame sequences with V and J called. Some clones fail to appear in such tables; in the studies checked, an unresolved V gene covers under half of the shortfall, and the cause of the remainder is unknown. In all, the sample holds some 410,000 clones, and 92% of those were seen once. Of the sample, more than 1.5% is held by the ten largest clones. This specimen's treatment or condition label, per the study, means: about 20 received Ad26.COV2.S at low or high dose, single or two shots; roughly five received placebo; per-sample allocation not given. Repertoires of vaccine and placebo recipients were sequenced from samples collected on day 63 after the first injection.

Sequenced here: peripheral blood, sampled in a trial of Ad26.COV2.S vaccine versus placebo. Receptors were obtained from a person between 18 and 65 years old who received the Ad26.COV2.S COVID-19 vaccine or a placebo.

This sequence joins TRBV11-2 and TRBJ2-7; 12 bases are a match to TRBD2. V lost 3 bases, J lost 7 bases, and 4 bases stayed unmatched. This CDR3 spans 14 amino acids. The germline V gene has CDR1 SGHAT and CDR2 FQNNGV. CDR3 sequence (DNA): TGTGCCAGCAGCTTTGGACTAGCGGGGTATGAGCAGTACTTC. Protein sequence: CASSFGLAGYEQYF. Supplemented by reference TRBV11-2 and TRBJ2-7, the full variable domain reads EAGVAQSPRYKIIEKRQSVAFWCNPISGHATLYWYQQILGQGPKLLIQFQNNGVVDDSQLPKDRFSAERLKGVDSTLKIQPAKLEDSAVYLCASSFGLAGYEQYFGPGTRLTVT.

This chain uses TRBV19 with TRBJ2-1, with D uncertain. Trimming took 0 bases from V and 5 from J, leaving 5 bases between them. There are 13 residues in the CDR3. Germline CDR1 LNHDA, CDR2 SQIVND (reference sequence). CDR3 sequence (DNA): TGTGCCAGTAGTATAGATCACGACAATGAGCAGTTCTTC. Its protein product is CASSIDHDNEQFF.

This clone was found once. In DNA form, the CDR3 reads TGTGCCTGGGCCGAGCAGAGACTTAACACCGGGGAGCTGTTTTTT. This codes for CAWAEQRLNTGELFF. J is TRBJ2-2 and V is TRBV30; D unclear. V dropped 5 bases and J dropped 2 bases, with 15 bases sitting between them. The germline CDR1 and CDR2 sequences are GTSNPN and SVGIG (reference sequence). This CDR3 spans 15 amino acids.